Listed below are T cell receptor beta chains from one sample, sequenced in a study of blood T cell repertoires in COVID-19. The protocol was immunoSEQ multiplex PCR, while the TCRdb copy is restricted to in-frame clones and leaves out a portion. The repertoire consists of about 670,000 clones, with just under 90% occurring once and the leading ten covering about 0.26%. Sample: peripheral blood. These TCRs come from a woman under 30 with acute or convalescent COVID-19. The CDR3 runs from the conserved cysteine through the conserved F or W. Fields, in order: J gene, V gene, clone size, D gene, CDR3 DNA, CDR3 protein. The D gene is left open where the match is weak. Clone size is stated in some rows and not others, as once, few, many or a class when expanded.

TRBJ1-1 TRBV3-1/TRBV3-2 NA TRBD1 TGTGCCAGCAGCCCTGAAACAGGGGAGCTCCGAGTAAACACTGAAGCTTTCTTT CASSPETGELRVNTEAFF
TRBJ1-5 TRBV19 NA NA TGTGCCAGTAGTCCCAGGACAGATCAGCCCCAGCATTTT CASSPRTDQPQHF
TRBJ1-6 TRBV5-1 NA NA TGCGCCAGCAGTCGTCAGGTTGGGAATTCACCCCTCCACTTT CASSRQVGNSPLHF
TRBJ1-1 TRBV4-3 once NA TGCGCCAGCAGCCAAGCGGTCGCGGTATTGTGGACTGAAGCTTTCTTT CASSQAVAVLWTEAFF
TRBJ1-6 TRBV30 NA NA TGTGCCTGGAACAGGGACAATTCACCCCTCCACTTT CAWNRDNSPLHF
TRBJ1-1 TRBV2 NA TRBD1 TGTGCCAGCAGGCCCCCAGGGGGGCCGGGCACTGAAGCTTTCTTT CASRPPGGPGTEAFF
TRBJ1-6 TRBV6-5 NA NA TGTGCCAGCAGTCCCGCAGGGATTGGATCACCCCTCCACTTT CASSPAGIGSPLHF
TRBJ1-1 TRBV19 NA NA TGTGCCAGTAGCATCGGGGACAAACGCTTAATGAACACTGAAGCTTTCTTT CASSIGDKRLMNTEAFF
TRBJ1-1 TRBV20-1 NA NA TGCAGTGCTAGTGAGTATCTTGACACTGAAGCTTTCTTT CSASEYLDTEAFF
TRBJ1-1 TRBV4-1 NA NA TGCGCCAGCAGCCATTCAGTTAACACTGAAGCTTTCTTT CASSHSVNTEAFF
TRBJ1-2 TRBV6-1 once TRBD1 TGTGCCAGCAGTGAACGTGGGACAGGGGATGGTGGCTACACCTTC CASSERGTGDGGYTF
TRBJ1-1 TRBV21-1 once NA TGTGCCAGCACTCGAACAGGGTCTGAAGCTTTCTTT CASTRTGSEAFF
TRBJ1-1 TRBV18 NA NA TGTGCCAGCTCCCGCGTGAACACTGAAGCTTTCTTT CASSRVNTEAFF
TRBJ1-3 TRBV13 NA TRBD1 TGTGCCAGCAGCGGGACAGGGTGGGACACCATATATTTT CASSGTGWDTIYF
TRBJ1-5 TRBV2 NA NA TGTGCCAGCAGTGATGGGGGCCGCTCCGGAGCCCAGCATTTT CASSDGGRSGAQHF
TRBJ1-5 TRBV7-6 NA NA TGTGCCAGCAGCTCCGGACAAAAAAGGGAAAGCAATCAGCCCCAGCATTTT CASSSGQKRESNQPQHF
TRBJ2-3 TRBV9 NA NA TGTGCCAGCAGCGTAGTAGAGGATACGCAGTATTTT CASSVVEDTQYF
TRBJ1-2 TRBV2 NA NA TGTGCCAGCAGCAAGGCCAGTTCGCGGCGAATTAACTATGGCTACACCTTC CASSKASSRRINYGYTF
TRBJ1-2 TRBV6-1 NA NA TGTGCCAGCAGTGAAGGAGGAGGGATCTATGGCTACACCTTC CASSEGGGIYGYTF
TRBJ2-1 TRBV9 NA NA TGTGCCAGCAGCGTAGGTTACTACAATGAGCAGTTCTTC CASSVGYYNEQFF
TRBJ1-2 TRBV9 NA TRBD1 TGTGCCAGCAGCGAGGGGGGACAGGCCTACGGCTACACCTTC CASSEGGQAYGYTF
TRBJ1-2 TRBV9 NA NA TGTGCCAGCAGCGTAGAGTCGGGGGCTAACTATGGCTACACCTTC CASSVESGANYGYTF
TRBJ2-3 TRBV5-6 NA NA TGTGCCAGCAGCCCAGGGATTTCTAGCACAGATACGCAGTATTTT CASSPGISSTDTQYF
TRBJ1-1 TRBV5-8 NA NA TGTGCCAGCCACGGGGAGGGTTACACTGAAGCTTTCTTT CASHGEGYTEAFF
TRBJ1-1 TRBV27 NA TRBD1 TGTGCCAGCACTCTAATCCGGGACAGCTCTATGAACACTGAAGCTTTCTTT CASTLIRDSSMNTEAFF
TRBJ1-4 TRBV5-1 NA NA TGCGCCAGCAGGGAGTCGGGGGAAAAACTGTTTTTT CASRESGEKLFF
TRBJ2-1 TRBV4-2 NA TRBD2 TGTGCCAGCAGCCAAAAAGCGAATAGCGGGGGCCGCCGAAGCTCCTACAATGAGCAGTTCTTC CASSQKANSGGRRSSYNEQFF
TRBJ1-2 TRBV15 NA TRBD1 TGTGCCACCAGCAAGGGGGGGCAGGGGGCATGGGATGGCTACACCTTC CATSKGGQGAWDGYTF
TRBJ1-5 TRBV19 NA NA TGTGCCAGTAGTCCCCGGGACAAATTACCGGGTAGCAATCAGCCCCAGCATTTT CASSPRDKLPGSNQPQHF
TRBJ1-2 TRBV9 NA NA TGTGCCAGCAGCACCCCTATGAGAGGAGCTAACTATGGCTACACCTTC CASSTPMRGANYGYTF
TRBJ1-1 TRBV2 NA NA TGTGCCAGCAGTGAGGGTCCGCGCGGGGCTTTCTTT CASSEGPRGAFF
TRBJ1-5 TRBV12-3/TRBV12-4 few NA TGTGCCAGCAGCCGGGGGGATCAGCCCCAGCATTTT CASSRGDQPQHF
TRBJ2-7 TRBV7-6 NA NA TGTGCCAGCAGCTTATGGGGGGATAGGCAGTCTTACGAGCAGTACTTC CASSLWGDRQSYEQYF
TRBJ1-2 TRBV4-2 NA NA TGTGCCAGCAGCTCCGGGAACATAGATGGCTACACCTTC CASSSGNIDGYTF
TRBJ1-1 TRBV9 once NA TGTGCCAGCAGCGTACCACACGGCGGGAACACTGAAGCTTTCTTT CASSVPHGGNTEAFF
TRBJ1-1 TRBV18 NA TRBD1 TGTGCCAGCTCACGAACAGGGGGCGGGGGGACTGAAGCTTTCTTT CASSRTGGGGTEAFF
TRBJ1-2 TRBV12-3/TRBV12-4 NA NA TGTGCCAGCACCCAGGGAACCTATGGCTACACCTTC CASTQGTYGYTF
TRBJ1-2 TRBV28 NA TRBD1 TGTGCCAGCACCCCCCGGACAGGGAACGGCTACACCTTC CASTPRTGNGYTF
TRBJ2-7 TRBV29-1 NA NA TGCAGCGTTGCCTCCCCACAGGGTTGGTCCTACGAGCAGTACTTC CSVASPQGWSYEQYF
TRBJ1-3 TRBV5-6 NA NA TGTGCCAGCAGCTTGAAGATACGGAGCTCTGGAAACACCATATATTTT CASSLKIRSSGNTIYF
TRBJ1-2 TRBV29-1 NA TRBD1 TGCAGCGTTGAAATCGCGACAGGGTACAACTATGGCTACACCTTC CSVEIATGYNYGYTF
TRBJ2-7 TRBV12-3/TRBV12-4 NA NA TGTGCCAGCAGTTTGGAACAGTCCTACGAGCAGTACTTC CASSLEQSYEQYF
TRBJ1-2 TRBV5-1 NA TRBD1 TGCGCCAGCAGCTTGGGGACAGGGGGTTCCTATGGCTACACCTTC CASSLGTGGSYGYTF
TRBJ1-4 TRBV12-5 NA NA TGTGCTAGTGGTTTGGTAACCTCCAGGCAGGGAACTAATGAAAAACTGTTTTTT CASGLVTSRQGTNEKLFF
TRBJ1-2 TRBV4-1 once NA TGCGCCAGCAGCCACCCGGGGGGGGTCGGCTACACCTTC CASSHPGGVGYTF
TRBJ2-7 TRBV5-1 NA TRBD2 TGCGCCAGCAGCTTGGGTAGCGGGGGGGCCCCCGCCCTATACGAGCAGTACTTC CASSLGSGGAPALYEQYF
TRBJ1-1 TRBV18 NA TRBD1 TGTGCCAGCTCACCGGAGACAGGGGGCTCTGAAGCTTTCTTT CASSPETGGSEAFF
TRBJ1-5 TRBV18 NA TRBD1 TGTGCCAGCTCTCACGACAGGGGGCATCAGCCCCAGCATTTT CASSHDRGHQPQHF
TRBJ2-1 TRBV7-8 NA NA TGTGCCAGCAGCTTCACGAGCGGGTTACTTTACAATGAGCAGTTCTTC CASSFTSGLLYNEQFF
TRBJ2-1 TRBV24-1 NA NA TGTGCCACCAGTGACCGGCAGGGGGGCTACAATGAGCAGTTCTTC CATSDRQGGYNEQFF